This TCR beta chain appears in the sequencing data of a study of T cells in women clearing cervical HPV infection. About the research overall: Cases were women with histologically confirmed HPV16-related CIN3 or worse, including 2 invasive cancers.

The length of the CDR3 is 13 residues. Germline-derived CDR1 and CDR2 are MDHEN and SYDVKM. The V end lost 5 bases, the J end lost 7 bases, and 11 bases lay between the germline ends. About this clone itself: Its antigen is unidentified. Sequencing ends 3 residues short of the CDR3 end; the germline J gene provides the rest.

The repertoire was sequenced with immunoSEQ multiplex PCR; TCRdb's copy has only in-frame clones and lacks some. The sample data list under 40,000 clones. General study results and limits: CIN3+ cases had significantly higher TCR repertoire richness than controls, but evenness did not differ.

V is TRBV28 and J is TRBJ2-2; D not resolved. The TCR was taken from a woman between 18 and 70 years old with a cervical HPV16 infection that either progressed to CIN3+ or cleared (not recorded which). The source material was blood buffy coat. The covered CDR3 bases are TGTGCCAGCAGTCGACAAAAAGGCGGGGAG. It encodes CASSRQKGGE. The whole CDR3 protein reads CASSRQKGGELFF.